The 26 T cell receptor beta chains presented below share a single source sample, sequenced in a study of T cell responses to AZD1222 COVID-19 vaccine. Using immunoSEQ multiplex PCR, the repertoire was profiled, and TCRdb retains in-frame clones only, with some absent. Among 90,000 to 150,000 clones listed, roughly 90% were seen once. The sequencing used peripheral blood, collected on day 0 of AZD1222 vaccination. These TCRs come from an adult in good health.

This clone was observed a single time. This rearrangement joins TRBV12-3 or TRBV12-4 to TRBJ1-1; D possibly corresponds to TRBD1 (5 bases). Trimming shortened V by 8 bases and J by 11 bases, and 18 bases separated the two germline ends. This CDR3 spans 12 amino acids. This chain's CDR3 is CASALGTRIAFF. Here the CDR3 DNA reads TGTGCCAGCGCATTGGGGACGAGGATCGCTTTCTTT.

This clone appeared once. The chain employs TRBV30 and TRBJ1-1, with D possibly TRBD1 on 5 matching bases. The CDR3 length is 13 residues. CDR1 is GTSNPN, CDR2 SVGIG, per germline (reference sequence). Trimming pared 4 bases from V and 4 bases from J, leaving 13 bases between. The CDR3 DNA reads TGTGCCTGGACCCCACCGGGGGGCACTGAAGCTTTCTTT. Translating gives CAWTPPGGTEAFF.

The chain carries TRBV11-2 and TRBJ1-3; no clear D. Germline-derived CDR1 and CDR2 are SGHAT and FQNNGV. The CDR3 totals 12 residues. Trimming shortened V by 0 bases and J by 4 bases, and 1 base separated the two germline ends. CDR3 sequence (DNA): TGTGCCAGCAGCTTAGAAGGAAACACCATATATTTT. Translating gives CASSLEGNTIYF. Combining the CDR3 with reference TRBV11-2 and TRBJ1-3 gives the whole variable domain EAGVAQSPRYKIIEKRQSVAFWCNPISGHATLYWYQQILGQGPKLLIQFQNNGVVDDSQLPKDRFSAERLKGVDSTLKIQPAKLEDSAVYLCASSLEGNTIYFGEGSWLTVV.

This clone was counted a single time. CDR3 nucleotides: TGTGCCAGCAGCCTATTAGGACAGGTGAACACTGAAGCTTTCTTT. Residues: CASSLLGQVNTEAFF. This sequence joins TRBV7-9 and TRBJ1-1, with TRBD1 matching 7 bases. J gave up 0 bases and V 5 bases, and 6 bases lay outside the gene matches. From germline, CDR1 is SEHNR and CDR2 FQNEAQ (reference sequence). The CDR3 contains 15 residues.

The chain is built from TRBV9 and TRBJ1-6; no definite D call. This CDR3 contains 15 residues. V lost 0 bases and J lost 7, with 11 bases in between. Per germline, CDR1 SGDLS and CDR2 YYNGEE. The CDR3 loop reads CASSVATIQNSPLHF. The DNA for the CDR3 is TGTGCCAGCAGCGTAGCCACAATACAGAATTCACCCCTCCACTTT.

The CDR3 loop reads CASSPDMDYGYTF. The CDR3 DNA reads TGCGCCAGCAGCCCGGACATGGACTATGGCTACACCTTC. This chain joins TRBV5-1 and TRBJ1-2, with a possible D match to TRBD1 (5 bases). In germline, CDR1 is SGHRS, CDR2 YFSETQ. Trimming stripped 4 bases from V and 3 bases from J, with 10 bases between. This CDR3 contains 13 residues.

In DNA, the CDR3 is TGTGCCAGCTCACCATGGGATGGAAACACCATATATTTT. The encoded protein is CASSPWDGNTIYF. The genes are TRBV18 and TRBJ1-3; D unclear. This CDR3 is 13 amino acids long. V gave up 2 bases and J gave up 3 bases, with 5 bases separating them. The germline V gene encodes CDR1 KGHSH and CDR2 LQKENI.

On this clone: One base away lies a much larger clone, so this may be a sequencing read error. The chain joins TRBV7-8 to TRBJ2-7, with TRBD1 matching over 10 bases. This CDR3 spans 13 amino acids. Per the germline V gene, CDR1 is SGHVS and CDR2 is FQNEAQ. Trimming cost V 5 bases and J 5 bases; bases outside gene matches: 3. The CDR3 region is CASSRQGANEQYF. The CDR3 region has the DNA TGTGCCAGCAGCCGACAGGGGGCGAACGAGCAGTACTTC.

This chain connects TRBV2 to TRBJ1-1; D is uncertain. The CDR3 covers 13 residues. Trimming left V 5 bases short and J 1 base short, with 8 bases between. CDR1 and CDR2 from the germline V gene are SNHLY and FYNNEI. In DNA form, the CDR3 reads TGTGCCAGCAGTTCAGGACGGAACACTGAAGCTTTCTTT. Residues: CASSSGRNTEAFF.

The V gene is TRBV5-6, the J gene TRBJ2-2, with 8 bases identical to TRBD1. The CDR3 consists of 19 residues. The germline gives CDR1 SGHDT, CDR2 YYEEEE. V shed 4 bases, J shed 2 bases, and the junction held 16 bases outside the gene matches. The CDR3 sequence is CASSARTGRSSTNTGELFF. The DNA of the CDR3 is TGTGCCAGCAGCGCCAGGACAGGGCGCTCGTCAACCAACACCGGGGAGCTGTTTTTT.

The CDR3 sequence: CASSPAGSGRWAFF. DNA for the CDR3: TGTGCCAGCAGCCCAGCTGGTAGCGGGCGCTGGGCTTTCTTT. The chain recombines TRBV7-8 with TRBJ1-1; D not resolved. The CDR3 spans 14 residues. V lost 5 bases, J lost 11 bases, and 21 bases lay in between. Germline CDR1 and CDR2: SGHVS and FQNEAQ.

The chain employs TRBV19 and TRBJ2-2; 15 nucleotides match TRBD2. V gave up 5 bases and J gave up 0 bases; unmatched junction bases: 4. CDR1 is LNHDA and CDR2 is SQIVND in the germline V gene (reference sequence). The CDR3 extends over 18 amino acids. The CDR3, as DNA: TGTGCCAGTAGTTTCGGACTAGCGGGAGGGTCGAACACCGGGGAGCTGTTTTTT. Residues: CASSFGLAGGSNTGELFF. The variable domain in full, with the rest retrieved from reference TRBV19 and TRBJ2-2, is DGGITQSPKYLFRKEGQNVTLSCEQNLNHDAMYWYRQDPGQGLRLIYYSQIVNDFQKGDIAEGYSVSREKKESFPLTVTSAQKNPTAFYLCASSFGLAGGSNTGELFFGEGSRLTVL.

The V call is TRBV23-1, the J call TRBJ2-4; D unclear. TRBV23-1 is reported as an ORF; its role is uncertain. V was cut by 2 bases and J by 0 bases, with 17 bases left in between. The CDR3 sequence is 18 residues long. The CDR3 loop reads CASSQTDLEPEAKNIQYF. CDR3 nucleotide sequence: TGCGCCAGCAGTCAAACCGATTTGGAGCCAGAAGCCAAAAACATTCAGTACTTC.

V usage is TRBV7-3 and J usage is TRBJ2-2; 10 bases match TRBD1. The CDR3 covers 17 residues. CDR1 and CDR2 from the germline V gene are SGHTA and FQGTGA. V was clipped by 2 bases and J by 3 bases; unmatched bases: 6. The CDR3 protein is CASSLEGTGDYTGELFF. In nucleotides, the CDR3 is TGTGCCAGCAGCTTAGAAGGGACAGGGGATTACACCGGGGAGCTGTTTTTT. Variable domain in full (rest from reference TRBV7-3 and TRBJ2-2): GAGVSQTPSNKVTEKGKYVELRCDPISGHTALYWYRQSLGQGPEFLIYFQGTGAADDSGLPNDRFFAVRPEGSVSTLKIQRTERGDSAVYLCASSLEGTGDYTGELFFGEGSRLTVL.

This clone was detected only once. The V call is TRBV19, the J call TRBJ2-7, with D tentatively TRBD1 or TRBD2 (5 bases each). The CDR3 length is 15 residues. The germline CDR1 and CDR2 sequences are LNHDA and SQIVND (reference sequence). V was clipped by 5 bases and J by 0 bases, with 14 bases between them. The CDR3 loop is CASSLPGRSSYEQYF. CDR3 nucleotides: TGTGCCAGTAGTCTGCCGGGACGAAGCTCCTACGAGCAGTACTTC. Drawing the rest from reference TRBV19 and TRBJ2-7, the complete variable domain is DGGITQSPKYLFRKEGQNVTLSCEQNLNHDAMYWYRQDPGQGLRLIYYSQIVNDFQKGDIAEGYSVSREKKESFPLTVTSAQKNPTAFYLCASSLPGRSSYEQYFGPGTRLTVT.

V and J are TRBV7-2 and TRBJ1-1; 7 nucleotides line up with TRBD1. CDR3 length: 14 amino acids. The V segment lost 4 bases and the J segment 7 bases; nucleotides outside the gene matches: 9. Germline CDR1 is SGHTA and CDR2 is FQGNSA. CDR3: CASSSGTVLNEAFF. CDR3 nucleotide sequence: TGTGCCAGCAGCTCCGGGACAGTTCTTAATGAAGCTTTCTTT.

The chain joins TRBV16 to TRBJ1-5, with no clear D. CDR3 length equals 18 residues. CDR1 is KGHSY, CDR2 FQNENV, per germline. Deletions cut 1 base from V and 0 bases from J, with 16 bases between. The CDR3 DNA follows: TGTGCCAGCAGCCAATTTTTAGGCGGAACGAATAGCAATCAGCCCCAGCATTTT. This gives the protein CASSQFLGGTNSNQPQHF. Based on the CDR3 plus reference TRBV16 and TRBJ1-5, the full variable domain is GEEVAQTPKHLVRGEGQKAKLYCAPIKGHSYVFWYQQVLKNEFKFLISFQNENVFDETGMPKERFSAKCLPNSPCSLEIQATKLEDSAVYFCASSQFLGGTNSNQPQHFGDGTRLSIL.

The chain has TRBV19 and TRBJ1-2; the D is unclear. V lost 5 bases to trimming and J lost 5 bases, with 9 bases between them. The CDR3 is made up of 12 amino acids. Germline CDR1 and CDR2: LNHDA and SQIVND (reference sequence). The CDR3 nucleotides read TGTGCCAGTAGTTTCGGCGGATATGGCTACACCTTC. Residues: CASSFGGYGYTF.

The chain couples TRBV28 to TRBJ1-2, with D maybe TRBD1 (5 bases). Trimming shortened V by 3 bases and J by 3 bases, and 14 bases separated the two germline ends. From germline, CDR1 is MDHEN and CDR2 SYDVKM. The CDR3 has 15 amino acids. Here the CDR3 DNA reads TGTGCCAGCAGTTTCGCGGGGGTCGGGGACTATGGCTACACCTTC. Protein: CASSFAGVGDYGYTF.

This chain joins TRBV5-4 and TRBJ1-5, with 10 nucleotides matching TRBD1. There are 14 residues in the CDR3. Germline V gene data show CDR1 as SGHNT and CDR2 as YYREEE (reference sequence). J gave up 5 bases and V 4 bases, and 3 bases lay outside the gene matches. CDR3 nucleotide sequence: TGTGCCAGCAGCCCGGACAGGGGGGATCAGCCCCAGCATTTT. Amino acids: CASSPDRGDQPQHF.

The chain's CDR3 is CASTPWGTGEAFF. CDR3 in DNA: TGTGCCAGCACCCCCTGGGGAACCGGTGAAGCTTTCTTT. This chain joins TRBV9 and TRBJ1-1; D uncertain. The V and J ends lost 6 bases and 7 bases respectively, with 16 bases between them. CDR1 is SGDLS, CDR2 YYNGEE, per germline. This CDR3 is built from 13 residues. Variable domain in full (rest from reference TRBV9 and TRBJ1-1): DSGVTQTPKHLITATGQRVTLRCSPRSGDLSVYWYQQSLDQGLQFLIQYYNGEERAKGNILERFSAQQFPDLHSELNLSSLELGDSALYFCASTPWGTGEAFFGQGTRLTVV.

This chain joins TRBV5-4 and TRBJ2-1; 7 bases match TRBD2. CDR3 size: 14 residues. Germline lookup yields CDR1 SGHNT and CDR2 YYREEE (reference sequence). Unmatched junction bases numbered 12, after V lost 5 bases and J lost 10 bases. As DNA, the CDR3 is TGTGCCAGCAGTTGGGGGGGGACCTCCTTAGAGCAGTTCTTC. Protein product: CASSWGGTSLEQFF.

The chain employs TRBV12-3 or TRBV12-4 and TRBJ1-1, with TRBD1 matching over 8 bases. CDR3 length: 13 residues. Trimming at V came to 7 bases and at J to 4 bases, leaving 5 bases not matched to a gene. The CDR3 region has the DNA TGTGCCAGCACCGTAACAGGGGGCACTGAAGCTTTCTTT. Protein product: CASTVTGGTEAFF.

As DNA, the CDR3 is TGTGCCAGCAGCCCGATACAGGATATGAACACTGAAGCTTTCTTT. Its translation: CASSPIQDMNTEAFF. The chain is built from TRBV7-3 and TRBJ1-1, with D maybe TRBD1 (5 bases). This CDR3 comprises 15 residues. The germline V and J ends were trimmed by 5 bases and 0 bases, with 13 bases remaining between them. Germline lookup yields CDR1 SGHTA and CDR2 FQGTGA.

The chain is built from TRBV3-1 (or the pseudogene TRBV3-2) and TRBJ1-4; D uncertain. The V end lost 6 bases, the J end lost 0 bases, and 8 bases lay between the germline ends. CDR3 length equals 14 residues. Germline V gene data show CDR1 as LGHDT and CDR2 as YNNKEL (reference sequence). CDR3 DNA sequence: TGTGCCAGCAGACGATTTGCAACTAATGAAAAACTGTTTTTT. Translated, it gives CASRRFATNEKLFF.

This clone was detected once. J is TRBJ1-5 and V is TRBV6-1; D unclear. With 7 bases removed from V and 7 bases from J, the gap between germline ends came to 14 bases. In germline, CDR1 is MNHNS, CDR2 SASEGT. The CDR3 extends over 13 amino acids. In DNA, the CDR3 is TGTGCCAGCACCCAGACCGTGAGGCAGCCCCAGCATTTT. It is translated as CASTQTVRQPQHF.